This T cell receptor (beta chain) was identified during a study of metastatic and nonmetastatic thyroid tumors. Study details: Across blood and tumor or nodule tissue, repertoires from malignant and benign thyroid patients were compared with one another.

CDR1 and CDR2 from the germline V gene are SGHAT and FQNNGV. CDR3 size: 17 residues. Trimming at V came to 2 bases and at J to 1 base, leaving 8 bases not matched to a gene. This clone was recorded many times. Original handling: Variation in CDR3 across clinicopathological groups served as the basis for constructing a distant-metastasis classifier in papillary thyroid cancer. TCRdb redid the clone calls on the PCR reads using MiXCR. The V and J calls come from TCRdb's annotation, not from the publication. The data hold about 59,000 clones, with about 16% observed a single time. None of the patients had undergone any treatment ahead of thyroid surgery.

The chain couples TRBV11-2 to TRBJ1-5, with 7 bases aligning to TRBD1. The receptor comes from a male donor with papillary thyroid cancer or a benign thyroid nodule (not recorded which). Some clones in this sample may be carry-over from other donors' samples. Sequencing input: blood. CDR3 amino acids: CASSLNSKGQSNQPQHF. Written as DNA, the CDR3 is TGTGCCAGCAGCTTAAACTCTAAGGGACAGAGCAATCAGCCCCAGCATTTT.